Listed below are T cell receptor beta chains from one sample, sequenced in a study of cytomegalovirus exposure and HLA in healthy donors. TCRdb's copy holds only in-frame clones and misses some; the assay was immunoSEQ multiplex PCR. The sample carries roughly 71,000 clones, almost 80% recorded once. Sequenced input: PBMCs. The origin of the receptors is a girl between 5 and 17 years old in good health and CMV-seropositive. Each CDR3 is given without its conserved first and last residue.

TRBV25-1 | ASREGQGALPGAF
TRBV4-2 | ASSQDGQPEAF
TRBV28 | ASSLSGSSYNEQF
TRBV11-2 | ASSLGRAGGPRETQY
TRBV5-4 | ASSPPVLGEGTEAF
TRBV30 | AWSHSQNTEAF
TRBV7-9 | ASSRRDSWGGYT
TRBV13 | ASSSGGGGANVLT
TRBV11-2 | ASSPRGLREMNTEAF
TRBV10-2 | ASSAQGTLTYEQY
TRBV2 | ASTQASRETQY
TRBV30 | AWSVRDGGPQH
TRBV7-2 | ASSLELMGPTNEKLF
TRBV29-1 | SADRGGSGELF
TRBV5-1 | ASSPTGGNQPQH
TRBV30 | AWSVGTGGEKLF
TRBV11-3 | ASSLSGRADTQY
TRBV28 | ASSLDRSLAQSRSRWSEQY
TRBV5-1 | ASKYRGGTDTQY
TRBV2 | ASSETGLAETGELF
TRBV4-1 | ASSPGHQWGRVGNEAF
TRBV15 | ATSREEAGGSYNEQF
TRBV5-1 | ASSLDAVTEAF
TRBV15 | ATSTPGGSSTYEQY
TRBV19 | ASSSGGVYNEQF
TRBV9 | ASSVDTSGNDEQY
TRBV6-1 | ASSRRGDAEAF
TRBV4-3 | ASSQDLTVSGNTIY
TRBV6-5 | ASAVRPGELF
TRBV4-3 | ASSRYGTGTGDNSPLH
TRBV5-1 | ASSLARETQY
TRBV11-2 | ASSLERTTNYGYT